This note documents a single T cell receptor (beta chain) sequence. Its target is unknown. This record belongs to a study of cytomegalovirus exposure and HLA in healthy donors. General study points: HLA-A and HLA-B allele assignments for most subjects were reportedly predicted accurately using TCR beta sequences.

Between the trimmed V and J ends, which lost 5 bases and 5 bases, there was a span of 7 bases. Germline-derived CDR1 and CDR2 are SEHNR and FQNEAQ (reference sequence). The CDR3 spans 12 residues. Use of 60 Vbeta and 13 Jbeta primers characterized the PCR. Sequenced by immunoSEQ multiplex PCR; TCRdb stores in-frame clones only, minus some. The table has around 110,000 clones, about 79% seen once. The rearrangement links TRBV7-9 to TRBJ2-1; D is possibly TRBD1 (5 bases). The receptor comes from a man aged 30 to 45 in good health and CMV-seropositive. The sequenced sample was PBMCs. This chain's CDR3 is CASSPDNNEQFF. As DNA, the CDR3 is TGTGCCAGCAGCCCGGACAACAATGAGCAGTTCTTC.